The 18 T cell receptor beta chains listed next were all sequenced from one sample in a study of T-cell memory formation after mild COVID-19. TCRdb processed the 5' RACE reads anew with MiXCR; each CDR3 protein has one entry. The sample includes around 310,000 distinct CDR3 sequences, around 20% seen only once; the top ten take 21%. Specimen: PBMCs or a T cell subset sorted from them (not recorded which). The receptors stem from a man between 18 and 29 years old who had mild COVID-19 (a few samples of this study predate the infection). Cell type and time point are not known.

A few counts support this clonotype. The rearrangement uses TRBV9 and TRBJ2-7; 8 nucleotides match TRBD2. The length of the CDR3 is 16 residues. Germline V gives CDR1 SGDLS, CDR2 YYNGEE. V lost 0 bases, J lost 0 bases, and 5 bases stayed unmatched. The CDR3 loop is CASSVGGTSGSYEQYF. The CDR3 DNA reads TGTGCCAGCAGCGTAGGAGGCACTAGCGGCTCCTACGAGCAGTACTTC.

V and J are TRBV12-3 or TRBV12-4 and TRBJ2-1; D possibly corresponds to TRBD2 (6 bases). The ends were cut back, 5 bases at V and 9 bases at J, with 11 bases in the middle. The CDR3 is 12 residues long. The CDR3 DNA reads as TGTGCCAGCAGTCTTAGCGGTTTTGAGCAGTTCTTC. Protein product: CASSLSGFEQFF.

This clonotype has more than one count but fewer than ten. This sequence joins TRBV5-6 and TRBJ2-7, with a possible D match to TRBD2 (5 bases). The V end lost 2 bases, the J end lost 3 bases, and 6 bases lay between the germline ends. There are 12 residues in the CDR3. Germline lookup yields CDR1 SGHDT and CDR2 YYEEEE. The CDR3 DNA reads as TGTGCCAGCAGCTTTGCGGGCTACGAGCAGTACGTC. Its translation: CASSFAGYEQYV.

This clonotype was found a few times. The V call is TRBV6-2 or TRBV6-3, the J call TRBJ2-2; D is possibly TRBD1 (5 bases). CDR3 length: 14 residues. Germline V lookup: CDR1 MNHEY, CDR2 SVGEGT. Trimming took off 6 bases at V and 4 bases at J, with 12 bases between the two ends. CDR3 loop: CASRGFDSTGELFF. Here the CDR3 DNA reads TGTGCCAGCAGGGGATTCGACAGCACCGGGGAGCTGTTTTTT.

V is TRBV7-2 and J is TRBJ2-4; TRBD2 matches 14 bases. The CDR3 runs to 19 residues. V shed 0 bases and J 1 base; nucleotides not matched to a gene: 5. Germline V gives CDR1 SGHTA, CDR2 FQGNSA. The CDR3 DNA follows: TGTGCCAGCAGCTTAGCCTGGACTAGCGGGGGGCGGGCCAAAAACATTCAGTACTTC. This encodes CASSLAWTSGGRAKNIQYF.

This clonotype showed up just a few times. This chain uses TRBV24-1 with TRBJ1-5, with 8 nucleotides matching TRBD1. V was pared by 3 bases and J by 3 bases, with 6 bases of the junction left unmatched. The germline V gene has CDR1 KGHDR and CDR2 SFDVKD. The CDR3 contains 16 residues. In nucleotides, the CDR3 is TGTGCCACCAGTGATCCACGGACAGGGATCAATCAGCCCCAGCATTTT. Translated: CATSDPRTGINQPQHF.

In this sample, this clonotype turned up a few times. The chain uses TRBV20-1 and TRBJ1-5, with D hard to call. Germline CDR1 and CDR2: DFQATT and SNEGSKA (reference sequence). Trimming left V 2 bases short and J 2 bases short, with 13 bases between. The CDR3 is made up of 15 amino acids. The CDR3 DNA is TGCAGTGCTAGAACCCCAGGAGGACGCAATCAGCCCCAGCATTTT. Protein: CSARTPGGRNQPQHF.

This clonotype was seen a single time. This rearrangement joins TRBV4-3 to TRBJ2-7, with TRBD2 matching over 8 bases. The CDR3 sequence is 17 residues long. The trim removed 0 bases at V and 3 bases at J, leaving 10 bases unmatched. Germline V gene lookup returns CDR1 LGHNA and CDR2 YSLEER. The CDR3 spells CASSQDLSGGRVYEQYF. CDR3 sequence (DNA): TGCGCCAGCAGCCAAGATTTAAGCGGGGGAAGGGTCTACGAGCAGTACTTC.

The sample holds a few counts of this clonotype. The rearrangement links TRBV12-3 or TRBV12-4 to TRBJ2-7; unclear D gene. Trimming pared 3 bases from V and 4 bases from J, leaving 13 bases between. This CDR3 comprises 14 residues. The CDR3 DNA reads TGTGCCAGCAGTTTTGGGTCGGTAGGGTACGAGCAGTACTTC. Amino acid sequence: CASSFGSVGYEQYF.

This clonotype was observed a few times. CDR3 bases: TGTGCCATCCGATCTGGGGGCATGGATGGCTACACCTTC. Encoded protein: CAIRSGGMDGYTF. This rearrangement joins TRBV7-9 to TRBJ1-2, with D maybe TRBD1 (6 bases). CDR1 is SEHNR, CDR2 FQNEAQ, per germline (reference sequence). V lost 10 bases and J 6 bases, leaving 18 bases between the germline ends. The CDR3 is 13 amino acids.

This clonotype was seen only a few times. V and J are TRBV7-2 and TRBJ1-2; 11 positions match TRBD1. The trim removed 3 bases at V and 7 bases at J, leaving 7 bases unmatched. The CDR3 runs 15 residues. The germline gives CDR1 SGHTA, CDR2 FQGNSA. CDR3 nucleotide sequence: TGTGCCAGCAGCTTGGGGACAGGGGGACGTTTTGGCTACACCTTC. Protein product: CASSLGTGGRFGYTF.

The rearrangement uses TRBV5-1 and TRBJ1-2; 11 nucleotides line up with TRBD1. CDR1 SGHRS and CDR2 YFSETQ come from the germline V gene. Trimming took 3 bases from V and 6 from J; bases not matched to a gene: 4. The CDR3 contains 14 residues. The CDR3 sequence is CASSWTGGRDGYTF. In DNA form, the CDR3 reads TGCGCCAGCAGCTGGACAGGGGGCCGGGATGGCTACACCTTC. Variable domain in full (rest from reference TRBV5-1 and TRBJ1-2): KAGVTQTPRYLIKTRGQQVTLSCSPISGHRSVSWYQQTPGQGLQFLFEYFSETQRNKGNFPGRFSGRQFSNSRSEMNVSTLELGDSALYLCASSWTGGRDGYTFGSGTRLTVV.

The sample holds one count of this clonotype. The CDR3 coding sequence is TGCAGTGCAAGGACGGGATATAATTCACCCCTCCACTTT. This encodes CSARTGYNSPLHF. This chain links TRBV20-1 with TRBJ1-6; D ambiguous. Germline V gene data show CDR1 as DFQATT and CDR2 as SNEGSKA (reference sequence). The V and J ends lost 6 bases and 4 bases respectively, with 10 bases between them. This CDR3 contains 13 residues.

In this sample, this clonotype turned up a few times. The V and J genes are TRBV7-2 and TRBJ2-3; 8 bases map to TRBD2. The germline gives CDR1 SGHTA, CDR2 FQGNSA. This CDR3 spans 12 amino acids. With V trimmed by 5 bases and J by 9 bases, 4 bases remained unmatched. CDR3 sequence: CASSPVAGTQYF. CDR3 coding DNA: TGTGCCAGCAGCCCAGTAGCGGGAACGCAGTATTTT.

This clonotype has more than one count but fewer than ten. The CDR3 bases are TGTGCCAGCAGTTCCCGGTCTTCCACTGAAGCTTTCTTT. The encoded protein is CASSSRSSTEAFF. V and J are TRBV12-3 or TRBV12-4 and TRBJ1-1; D gene unclear. The CDR3 is made up of 13 amino acids. The V end was cut by 4 bases, the J end by 4 bases, with 10 bases between.

This chain connects TRBV9 to TRBJ2-1; 9 bases fit TRBD2. V trimming: 6 bases; J trimming: 5 bases; junction bases outside the gene matches: 9. This CDR3 spans 15 amino acids. The germline gives CDR1 SGDLS, CDR2 YYNGEE. The CDR3 loop is CASTEAGGTNNEQFF. In nucleotides, the CDR3 is TGTGCCAGCACTGAAGCGGGGGGAACGAACAATGAGCAGTTCTTC.

This clonotype occurred a few times. The J gene is TRBJ1-1, the V gene TRBV19; unclear D gene. In germline, CDR1 is LNHDA, CDR2 SQIVND (reference sequence). The germline V and J ends were trimmed by 5 bases and 10 bases, with 11 bases remaining between them. This CDR3 comprises 11 residues. CDR3 coding DNA: TGTGCCAGTAGTCTCGGGTGGAGAGCTTTCTTT. This gives the protein CASSLGWRAFF.

V is TRBV12-3 or TRBV12-4 and J is TRBJ1-2, with D perhaps matching TRBD1 (6 bases). Trimming pared 7 bases from V and 7 bases from J, leaving 13 bases between. The CDR3 totals 12 residues. The CDR3 nucleotides are TGTGCCAGCACCCTCGGGGGGCTTGGCTACACCTTC. This codes for CASTLGGLGYTF.